This TCR beta chain was recorded in a study of monozygotic twins with inflammatory bowel disease. TCRdb reprocessed the 5' RACE reads, with one entry per CDR3 protein and no DNA. The table for this sample gives about 160,000 distinct CDR3 sequences. In regard to this clonotype: The antigen remains unidentified.

Study observations and caveats: IBD patients share fewer clonotypes with other people than healthy twins do, especially with disease activity.

Material for sequencing was blood. This sequence was found in a human donor with ulcerative colitis or Crohn's disease, or a healthy co-twin of an affected twin (not recorded which).

The CDR3 region is CASSPKPENEQYF. The chain links TRBV18 to TRBJ2-7; TCRdb names TRBD2, which stays unverified in the absence of DNA. Germline values: CDR1 KGHSH, CDR2 LQKENI. The CDR3 is 13 residues long.